Below are 23 T cell receptor beta chains sequenced from a single sample in a study of T cell repertoires in cytomegalovirus infection. TCRdb used MiXCR to reprocess the reads, holding one entry per CDR3 protein. The sample contains 200,000 to 300,000 distinct CDR3 sequences, about 5.9% of which appear only once. Sequenced material: PBMCs. Receptors were obtained from a human donor in good health (CMV status not recorded). Some clones in this sample may be carry-over from other donors' samples.

This clonotype was found many times. J is TRBJ2-7 and V is TRBV6-2 or TRBV6-3; tentatively, D is TRBD1 (5 bases). CDR3 size: 14 residues. V lost 7 bases, J lost 0 bases, and 13 bases lay in between. Germline lookup yields CDR1 MNHEY and CDR2 SVGEGT. CDR3 amino acids: CASTKPGRSYEQYF. In DNA form, the CDR3 reads TGTGCCAGCACCAAACCAGGGCGCTCCTACGAGCAGTACTTC.

J is TRBJ1-2 and V is TRBV20-1, with D tentatively TRBD1 (5 bases). The germline V gene encodes CDR1 DFQATT and CDR2 SNEGSKA (reference sequence). V gave up 5 bases and J gave up 7 bases, with 17 bases separating them. The CDR3 has 13 amino acids. CDR3 nucleotides: TGCAGTGCTTCCGGGACTGGCGTTGGTGGCTACACCTTC. It specifies CSASGTGVGGYTF.

Many counts were recorded for this clonotype. This chain joins TRBV20-1 and TRBJ1-5; the D is unclear. The CDR3 is 12 amino acids. In germline, CDR1 is DFQATT, CDR2 SNEGSKA (reference sequence). V was clipped by 4 bases and J by 0 bases, with 4 bases between them. The CDR3 DNA is TGCAGTGCTACCAGTAGCAATCAGCCCCAGCATTTT. Amino acid sequence: CSATSSNQPQHF.

The chain joins TRBV29-1 to TRBJ1-4; 9 bases fit TRBD1. The CDR3 length is 13 residues. Germline CDR1 reads SQVTM; CDR2 reads ANQGSEA. With V trimmed by 6 bases and J by 6 bases, 5 bases remained unmatched. The CDR3 nucleotides read TGCAGCGTGGAGACAGGGGGAGATGAAAAACTGTTTTTT. Protein sequence: CSVETGGDEKLFF.

This clonotype was seen ten or more times. The chain has TRBV7-9 and TRBJ2-3; TRBD1 agrees at 8 bases. This CDR3 spans 15 amino acids. V shed 3 bases, J shed 2 bases, and the junction held 4 bases outside the gene matches. The germline gives CDR1 SEHNR, CDR2 FQNEAQ (reference sequence). CDR3: CASSFPGGFTDTQYF. The CDR3 DNA reads as TGTGCCAGCAGCTTTCCAGGGGGCTTCACAGATACGCAGTATTTT. Full variable domain (remainder filled in from reference TRBV7-9 and TRBJ2-3): DTGVSQNPRHKITKRGQNVTFRCDPISEHNRLYWYRQTLGQGPEFLTYFQNEAQLEKSRLLSDRFSAERPKGSFSTLEIQRTEQGDSAMYLCASSFPGGFTDTQYFGPGTRLTVL.

This clonotype was seen ten or more times. V gene TRBV20-1 combines with J gene TRBJ2-7; 8 nucleotides agree with TRBD2. V gave up 3 bases and J gave up 3 bases; unmatched junction bases: 7. The germline V gene encodes CDR1 DFQATT and CDR2 SNEGSKA (reference sequence). The CDR3 loop spans 14 amino acids. The CDR3 DNA follows: TGCAGTGCTAGTTTAACCGGGACTAGCTACGAGCAGTACTTC. Amino acids: CSASLTGTSYEQYF.

This clonotype was counted a few times. V gene TRBV6-2 or TRBV6-3 combines with J gene TRBJ2-7; 7 positions agree with TRBD1. The germline gives CDR1 MNHEY, CDR2 SVGEGT. The V and J ends lost 0 bases and 8 bases, in that order; junction bases with no gene match: 7. The CDR3 is made up of 14 amino acids. The CDR3 sequence: CASSYSEQGIKQYF. DNA of the CDR3: TGTGCCAGCAGTTACTCGGAACAGGGGATCAAGCAGTACTTC.

This clonotype came up many times. The chain is built from TRBV7-2 and TRBJ2-3; D might be TRBD1 (5 bases). The CDR3 has 14 residues. Germline V lookup: CDR1 SGHTA, CDR2 FQGNSA. The V gene lost 2 bases and the J gene lost 2 bases, with 8 bases spanning the gap. The chain's CDR3 is CASSLRQTTDTQYF. DNA for the CDR3: TGTGCCAGCAGCTTAAGACAGACCACAGATACGCAGTATTTT.

There are many counts of this clonotype. The chain links TRBV2 to TRBJ1-4; 8 positions match TRBD1. Germline CDR1 is SNHLY and CDR2 is FYNNEI. The CDR3 loop spans 15 amino acids. V was pared by 0 bases and J by 6 bases, with 3 bases of the junction left unmatched. Here the CDR3 reads CASSEAGTGYEKLFF. The CDR3 coding sequence is TGTGCCAGCAGTGAAGCCGGGACAGGATATGAAAAACTGTTTTTT.

The table lists this clonotype with many counts. The chain links TRBV7-8 to TRBJ1-2; the D is unclear. Germline loops: CDR1 SGHVS, CDR2 FQNEAQ. The germline V and J ends were trimmed by 1 base and 5 bases, with 11 bases remaining between them. There are 14 residues in the CDR3. The CDR3 DNA reads as TGTGCCAGCAGCTTAGGATCACAGTCGTATGGCTACACCTTC. It codes for CASSLGSQSYGYTF.

This clonotype was picked up many times. This chain connects TRBV7-2 to TRBJ1-2; 8 nucleotides align to TRBD1. This CDR3 has 14 amino acids. From germline, CDR1 is SGHTA and CDR2 FQGNSA. The trim removed 5 bases at V and 4 bases at J, leaving 6 bases unmatched. CDR3 DNA: TGTGCCAGCAGCCGCCCCGGGACAGGCTATGGCTACACCTTC. It codes for CASSRPGTGYGYTF.

Ten or more counts support this clonotype. The chain is built from TRBV7-2 and TRBJ2-5, with D maybe TRBD2 (6 bases). Trimming removed 5 bases from V and 4 bases from J, with 14 bases in between. This CDR3 region has 14 residues. In germline, CDR1 is SGHTA, CDR2 FQGNSA. Here the CDR3 DNA reads TGTGCCAGCAGCCTAAGGCGGGGAATAGAGACCCAGTACTTC. Residues: CASSLRRGIETQYF.

This clonotype was detected a few times. The rearrangement links TRBV29-1 to TRBJ2-2; D perhaps matches TRBD2 (5 bases). Trimming removed 6 bases at V and 6 bases at J, with 11 bases between. The CDR3 is 12 residues long. Germline assignment: CDR1 SQVTM and CDR2 ANQGSEA. The CDR3 region is CSVAASPGELFF. As DNA, the CDR3 is TGCAGCGTAGCGGCCAGTCCCGGGGAGCTGTTTTTT.

This clonotype was recorded at least ten times. This chain uses TRBV25-1 with TRBJ1-5; D remains ambiguous. The CDR3 is 12 residues long. The V gene lost 3 bases and the J gene lost 7 bases, with 7 bases spanning the gap. CDR1 and CDR2 (germline): MGHDK, SYGVNS. CDR3 DNA: TGTGCCAGCAGTGATTCCCTCCAGCCCCAGCATTTT. Translated: CASSDSLQPQHF.

This clonotype was detected many times. The V and J genes are TRBV7-2 and TRBJ1-3; TRBD1 aligns across 7 bases. J gave up 5 bases and V 5 bases, and 6 bases lay outside the gene matches. The germline V gene has CDR1 SGHTA and CDR2 FQGNSA. CDR3 length equals 14 residues. CDR3 sequence: CASSPGTDRNTIYF. The CDR3 nucleotides read TGTGCCAGCAGCCCGGGGACAGACCGAAACACCATATATTTT.

This clonotype was found many times. The chain carries TRBV7-2 and TRBJ2-5; D possibly corresponds to TRBD1 (6 bases). Per the germline V gene, CDR1 is SGHTA and CDR2 is FQGNSA. This CDR3 spans 16 amino acids. Trimming took 3 bases from V and 3 from J, leaving 17 bases between them. The CDR3 is CASSFRTGTQKETQYF. The CDR3 DNA reads as TGTGCCAGCAGCTTTAGGACCGGGACACAGAAAGAGACCCAGTACTTC. Complete variable domain (other parts from reference TRBV7-2 and TRBJ2-5): GAGVSQSPSNKVTEKGKDVELRCDPISGHTALYWYRQSLGQGLEFLIYFQGNSAPDKSGLPSDRFSAERTGGSVSTLTIQRTQQEDSAVYLCASSFRTGTQKETQYFGPGTRLLVL.

This clonotype showed up many times. The gene calls are TRBV6-2 or TRBV6-3 and TRBJ2-5; 7 nucleotides match TRBD2. The germline CDR1 and CDR2 sequences are MNHEY and SVGEGT. V lost 3 bases and J lost 7; bases outside the gene matches: 5. CDR3 size: 13 residues. This chain's CDR3 is CASSYAGRGTQYF. In DNA, the CDR3 is TGTGCCAGCAGTTATGCGGGGAGGGGGACCCAGTACTTC.

This clonotype occurred many times. The chain joins TRBV7-8 to TRBJ1-1, with D perhaps matching TRBD1 (5 bases). With 7 bases removed from V and 1 base from J, the gap between germline ends came to 13 bases. This CDR3 comprises 14 residues. Germline V lookup: CDR1 SGHVS, CDR2 FQNEAQ. CDR3 loop: CASTLPGGNTEAFF. The CDR3, as DNA: TGTGCCAGCACCCTCCCCGGGGGGAACACTGAAGCTTTCTTT.

This clonotype was recorded many times. V and J are TRBV12-3 or TRBV12-4 and TRBJ1-4; a possible D gene is TRBD1 (6 bases). V gave up 5 bases and J gave up 3 bases, with 16 bases separating them. This CDR3 contains 16 residues. CDR3 loop: CASSEFPGAANEKLFF. DNA of the CDR3: TGTGCCAGCAGTGAGTTTCCAGGGGCGGCTAATGAAAAACTGTTTTTT.

This clonotype was counted at least ten times. The gene calls are TRBV7-9 and TRBJ1-1, with D unresolved. Germline CDR1 SEHNR, CDR2 FQNEAQ (reference sequence). V gave up 3 bases and J gave up 1 base, with 6 bases separating them. This CDR3 spans 13 amino acids. CDR3 nucleotide sequence: TGTGCCAGCAGCTTTCACACGAACACTGAAGCTTTCTTT. It encodes CASSFHTNTEAFF.

This clonotype was seen a few times. The rearrangement uses TRBV6-2 or TRBV6-3 and TRBJ1-6, with TRBD1 as a possible D gene (5 bases). Germline V CDR1 and CDR2: MNHEY, SVGEGT. Between the trimmed V and J ends, which lost 7 bases and 7 bases, there was a span of 17 bases. The CDR3 has 15 amino acids. The CDR3 reads CASTQRRGPNSPLHF. CDR3 DNA: TGTGCCAGCACCCAAAGGAGGGGTCCGAATTCACCCCTCCACTTT.

This clonotype was counted ten times or more. The chain employs TRBV6-1 and TRBJ2-2; D is unresolved. CDR3 length: 13 amino acids. V dropped 3 bases and J dropped 7 bases, with 9 bases sitting between them. In germline, CDR1 is MNHNS, CDR2 SASEGT. The CDR3 region has the DNA TGTGCCAGCAGTGAGAACCACGGCGGGGAGCTGTTTTTT. Its translation is CASSENHGGELFF.

This clonotype was picked up many times. V is TRBV10-3 and J is TRBJ1-6; 8 bases agree with TRBD1. Per germline, CDR1 ENHRY and CDR2 SYGVKD. V gave up 5 bases and J gave up 7 bases; unmatched junction bases: 7. The length of the CDR3 is 15 residues. In DNA form, the CDR3 reads TGTGCCATCAGTCCCGACAGGGGAGGCAATTCACCCCTCCACTTT. Amino acids: CAISPDRGGNSPLHF.